This T cell receptor beta chain was sequenced in a study of STAT5B mutations in CD4+ large granular lymphocyte leukemia. Turning to the study itself: The CDR3 'QG' motif was associated with a particular HLA allele among healthy donors.

V was pared by 1 base and J by 0 bases, with 6 bases between. The CDR3 is 15 amino acids. Germline V lookup: CDR1 SEHNR, CDR2 FQNEAQ (reference sequence). In the case of this clone: Its antigen remains unknown.

Study processing details: The detection floor for productive clonotype frequency was 2.59 x 10-5. Method: immunoSEQ multiplex PCR; TCRdb's copy keeps in-frame clones and lacks some. V and J calls and clone size are given by that table; D and trimming were obtained from the DNA. The sample comprises around 28,000 clones, roughly three quarters of which are singletons, and approximately 0.98% rests with the top ten. General study results and limits: Compared with healthy controls (2/35), patient top clones favored TRBV06 (8/27).

The V gene is TRBV7-9, the J gene TRBJ2-2; D may correspond to TRBD1 or TRBD2 (5 bases each). The sequencing sample was made of CD4+ T cells from blood buffy coats. The sequence was collected from a human donor in good health. This CDR3 reads CASSLGGANTGELFF. The DNA of the CDR3 is TGTGCCAGCAGCTTAGGAGGGGCGAACACCGGGGAGCTGTTTTTT. The whole variable domain, remainder taken from reference TRBV7-9 and TRBJ2-2, is DTGVSQNPRHKITKRGQNVTFRCDPISEHNRLYWYRQTLGQGPEFLTYFQNEAQLEKSRLLSDRFSAERPKGSFSTLEIQRTEQGDSAMYLCASSLGGANTGELFFGEGSRLTVL.